Sequencing of this TCR beta chain was carried out in a study of spatial heterogeneity in lung cancer. Background on the study: The donors were 72 patients with non-small cell lung cancer that was early-stage and untreated. Sequenced were any available follow-up PBMC samples, which had been obtained a median of roughly 23 months after resection.

Unique molecular identifiers, one per molecule, were present on every TCR cDNA molecule. TCRdb processed the 5' RACE reads anew with MiXCR; each CDR3 protein has one entry. Of about 36,000 distinct CDR3 sequences listed, approximately 8% were seen once; the top ten hold approximately 8.8%. In this sample, this clonotype turned up many times. Time point in this sample: blood at routine non-recurrence follow-up after resection. This sequence was found in a male donor with early-stage non-small cell lung cancer. The material was PBMCs, obtained at follow-up.

Here the CDR3 reads CSARDQGDRGQGTIYF. Written as DNA, the CDR3 is TGCAGTGCTAGAGATCAAGGAGACAGGGGCCAGGGCACCATATATTTT. V gene TRBV20-1 combines with J gene TRBJ1-3; 8 nucleotides line up with TRBD1. This CDR3 is 16 amino acids long. J lost 9 bases, V lost 0 bases, and 13 bases had no gene match. The V gene's germline CDR1 is DFQATT and CDR2 SNEGSKA (reference sequence).